These T cell receptor beta chains were read from a single sample in a study of response to subunit inactivated influenza vaccine. TCRdb used MiXCR to reprocess the RT-PCR reads, holding one entry per CDR3 protein. The sample has about 700,000 distinct CDR3 sequences, 15% to 18% seen once. The source material was PBMCs from blood, sampled 11 to 12 days after vaccination. These TCRs come from a man aged 50 to 60 who received an inactivated influenza vaccine. CDR3s include the opening cysteine and the closing phenylalanine or tryptophan.

TRBJ2-2 TRBV6-2/TRBV6-3 CASRGLSTGELFF
TRBJ2-1 TRBV7-9 CAILGRDQQFF
TRBJ1-4 TRBV27 CASGRHRATNEKLFF
TRBJ2-7 TRBV12-3/TRBV12-4 CASSSGPGQGTYEQYF
TRBJ2-7 TRBV2 CATSLSYEQYF
TRBJ1-2 TRBV7-2 CASSLNPTGAGYGYTF
TRBJ1-5 TRBV12-3/TRBV12-4 CASSTTGVKGQPQHF
TRBJ1-4 TRBV20-1 CSIGRAGANEKLFF
TRBJ2-3 TRBV4-2 CAISPGLSDTQYF
TRBJ2-3 TRBV10-3 CAISESPLARRAVIRTDTQYF
TRBJ1-6 TRBV12-3/TRBV12-4 CASTPGTGRPLHF
TRBJ2-7 TRBV6-2/TRBV6-3 CASQGVSYEQYF
TRBJ2-1 TRBV2 CASTSIGGLYNEQFF
TRBJ2-7 TRBV27 CASSSTSRGTPYEQYF
TRBJ2-2 TRBV6-2/TRBV6-3 CASSYRGGYAGELFF
TRBJ2-7 TRBV28 CASSLSGHNSYEQYF
TRBJ2-5 TRBV7-9 CASSLTYGRGLQETQYF
TRBJ1-6 TRBV11-2 CASSSPEGVRSPLHF
TRBJ1-3 TRBV12-3/TRBV12-4 CASSPGTGDGNTIYF
TRBJ2-7 TRBV28 CASSFDFVLQGHEQYF
TRBJ2-1 TRBV6-2/TRBV6-3 CASSYGGGAFNEQFF
TRBJ2-1 TRBV7-3 CASSLYGAGAYNEQFF
TRBJ2-5 TRBV7-6 CASSGNSDWETQYF
TRBJ2-5 TRBV6-1 CASSEPGVQETQYF
TRBJ2-1 TRBV5-6 CASSWGQGTVKEFF
TRBJ2-1 TRBV6-1 CASSPRGASGVSYNEQFF
TRBJ2-1 TRBV12-3/TRBV12-4 CASSLAQLAGGSYNEQFF
TRBJ1-4 TRBV20-1 CSANSGANEKLFF
TRBJ1-1 TRBV28 CASTLSGGHTEAFF